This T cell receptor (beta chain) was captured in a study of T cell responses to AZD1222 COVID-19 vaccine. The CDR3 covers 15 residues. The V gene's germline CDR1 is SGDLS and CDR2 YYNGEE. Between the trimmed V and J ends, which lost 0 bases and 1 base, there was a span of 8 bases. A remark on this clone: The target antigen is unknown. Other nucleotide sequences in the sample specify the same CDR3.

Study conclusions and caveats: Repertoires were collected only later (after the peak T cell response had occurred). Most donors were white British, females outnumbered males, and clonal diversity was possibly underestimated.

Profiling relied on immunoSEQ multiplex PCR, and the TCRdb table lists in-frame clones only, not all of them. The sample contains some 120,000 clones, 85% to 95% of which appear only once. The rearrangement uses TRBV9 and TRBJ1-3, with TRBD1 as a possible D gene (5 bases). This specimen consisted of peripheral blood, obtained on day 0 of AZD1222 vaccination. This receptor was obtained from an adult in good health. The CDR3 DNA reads TGTGCCAGCAGCGTAGATGGGGGGTCTGGAAACACCATATATTTT. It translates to CASSVDGGSGNTIYF.